These 27 T cell receptor beta chains were sequenced from one sample in a study of T cell changes during pregnancy in multiple sclerosis. Using immunoSEQ multiplex PCR, the repertoire was profiled, and TCRdb retains in-frame clones only, with some absent. The sample includes some 54,000 clones, roughly 93% of them seen just once. The specimen comprised peripheral blood, sampled after pregnancy. The receptor source for this set is a female donor with multiple sclerosis, enrolled in a pregnancy study.

The chain couples TRBV7-6 to TRBJ1-5; a weak D match, TRBD1 (5 bases). The CDR3 is 13 amino acids. From germline, CDR1 is SGHVS and CDR2 FNYEAQ. Trimming took 1 base from V and 7 from J, leaving 8 bases between them. The chain's CDR3 is CASSLGGGQPQHF. CDR3 in DNA: TGTGCCAGCAGCTTAGGGGGGGGACAGCCCCAGCATTTT. Using reference TRBV7-6 and TRBJ1-5 for the parts outside the CDR3, the full variable domain is GAGVSQSPRYKVTKRGQDVALRCDPISGHVSLYWYRQALGQGPEFLTYFNYEAQQDKSGLPNDRFSAERPEGSISTLTIQRTEQRDSAMYRCASSLGGGQPQHFGDGTRLSIL.

The chain links TRBV7-3 to TRBJ2-1, with 11 nucleotides matching TRBD2. CDR1 and CDR2 from the germline V gene are SGHTA and FQGTGA. This CDR3 contains 15 residues. V gave up 5 bases and J gave up 4 bases; unmatched junction bases: 4. DNA for the CDR3: TGTGCCAGCAGCCCCGGGACTAGCGGTTACAATGAGCAGTTCTTC. Translation gives CASSPGTSGYNEQFF.

CDR3 loop: CASWGGKSNQPQHF. The CDR3, as DNA: TGTGCCAGTTGGGGGGGGAAAAGCAATCAGCCCCAGCATTTT. The J gene is TRBJ1-5, the V gene TRBV19; perhaps TRBD1 as D (5 bases). The V gene's germline CDR1 is LNHDA and CDR2 SQIVND (reference sequence). The CDR3 contains 14 residues. With 8 bases removed from V and 1 base from J, the gap between germline ends came to 12 bases.

This chain connects TRBV10-2 to TRBJ2-1; TRBD2 matches at 10 bases. The CDR3 loop spans 16 amino acids. V gave up 6 bases and J gave up 2 bases; unmatched junction bases: 7. CDR1 is WSHSY and CDR2 is SAAADI in the germline V gene. The CDR3 region is CASREQREGPYNEQFF. The CDR3 DNA reads as TGCGCCAGCAGAGAACAGCGGGAGGGCCCCTACAATGAGCAGTTCTTC.

This clone appeared once. The V and J genes are TRBV25-1 and TRBJ2-4; a weak D match, TRBD2 (6 bases). This CDR3 has 16 amino acids. CDR1 and CDR2 from the germline V gene are MGHDK and SYGVNS. V was pared by 3 bases and J by 0 bases, with 12 bases between. In DNA form, the CDR3 reads TGTGCCAGCAGTGATCGGGACGGGGGAGCCAAAAACATTCAGTACTTC. Translated: CASSDRDGGAKNIQYF.

This chain connects TRBV28 to TRBJ2-7; no reliable D call. The CDR3 consists of 11 residues. Trimming took off 6 bases at V and 5 bases at J, with 8 bases between the two ends. Germline assignment: CDR1 MDHEN and CDR2 SYDVKM. The DNA for the CDR3 is TGTGCCAGCAGCCTATCTAACGAGCAGTACTTC. Its translation is CASSLSNEQYF.

The J gene is TRBJ2-1, the V gene TRBV27; 9 nucleotides match TRBD2. Germline V CDR1 and CDR2: MNHEY, SMNVEV (reference sequence). The CDR3 is 14 residues long. The V and J ends lost 5 bases and 4 bases, in that order; junction bases with no gene match: 3. The CDR3 loop is CASSGLAPYNEQFF. The CDR3 bases are TGTGCCAGCAGTGGACTAGCGCCATACAATGAGCAGTTCTTC.

CDR3 amino acids: CASSPTGTATYSNQPQHF. The CDR3 region has the DNA TGTGCCAGCAGCCCAACAGGGACGGCCACGTATAGCAATCAGCCCCAGCATTTT. The rearrangement joins TRBV7-2 to TRBJ1-5, with D possibly matching TRBD1 (6 bases). This CDR3 is 18 amino acids long. V lost 5 bases and J lost 0, with 20 bases in between. Per germline, CDR1 SGHTA and CDR2 FQGNSA.

The chain is built from TRBV7-9 and TRBJ1-1; 8 bases are a match to TRBD1. Germline CDR1 SEHNR, CDR2 FQNEAQ (reference sequence). The V gene end was trimmed by 5 bases and the J gene end by 4 bases; junction bases not matched to a gene: 6. This CDR3 region has 14 residues. CDR3 protein: CASSLTGGGTEAFF. The DNA for the CDR3 is TGTGCCAGCAGCCTAACAGGGGGAGGCACTGAAGCTTTCTTT. Together with reference TRBV7-9 and TRBJ1-1, the CDR3 gives the full variable domain: DTGVSQNPRHKITKRGQNVTFRCDPISEHNRLYWYRQTLGQGPEFLTYFQNEAQLEKSRLLSDRFSAERPKGSFSTLEIQRTEQGDSAMYLCASSLTGGGTEAFFGQGTRLTVV.

Notes on this clone: The same CDR3 also results from other DNA sequences found in this sample. The chain is built from TRBV5-1 and TRBJ2-3; possibly TRBD1 for D (5 bases). The CDR3 is made up of 14 amino acids. CDR1 and CDR2 from the germline V gene are SGHRS and YFSETQ. V lost 2 bases to trimming and J lost 3 bases, with 10 bases between them. The CDR3 DNA sequence: TGCGCCAGCAGCTTAGGGGTAGGGACAGATACGCAGTATTTT. The encoded protein is CASSLGVGTDTQYF.

The chain joins TRBV5-8 to TRBJ2-5; TRBD1 agrees at 8 bases. V trimming: 7 bases; J trimming: 6 bases; junction bases outside the gene matches: 8. Per germline, CDR1 SGHTS and CDR2 YDEGEE. The CDR3 contains 13 residues. The CDR3 spells CASALTGVKTQYF. The CDR3 DNA is TGTGCCAGCGCCCTGACAGGGGTAAAGACCCAGTACTTC.

J is TRBJ2-7 and V is TRBV7-2; 8 bases match TRBD2. The trim removed 0 bases at V and 6 bases at J, leaving 7 bases unmatched. The CDR3 has 15 residues. Looked up from germline, CDR1 is SGHTA and CDR2 is FQGNSA. CDR3 in amino acids: CASSLARAGDFEQYF. In DNA form, the CDR3 reads TGTGCCAGCAGCTTAGCTCGAGCGGGAGATTTCGAGCAGTACTTC.

The rearrangement uses TRBV7-9 and TRBJ2-5; D possibly corresponds to TRBD2 (5 bases). Germline assignment: CDR1 SEHNR and CDR2 FQNEAQ (reference sequence). V was trimmed by 1 base and J by 1 base, leaving 16 bases between them. The CDR3 is made up of 17 amino acids. The CDR3 reads CASSLDTGFRLQETQYF. The CDR3 nucleotides are TGTGCCAGCAGCTTAGATACGGGGTTTCGACTCCAAGAGACCCAGTACTTC.

The V and J genes are TRBV11-2 and TRBJ1-2, with TRBD1 matching 8 bases. Germline-derived CDR1 and CDR2 are SGHAT and FQNNGV. The CDR3 extends over 12 amino acids. The ends lost 5 bases at V and 11 bases at J; junction bases unmatched: 7. Written as DNA, the CDR3 is TGTGCCAGCAGCCCCAGGGGGCAGGTATACACCTTC. Its translation: CASSPRGQVYTF.

This clone showed up just a few times. The rearrangement joins TRBV6-4 to TRBJ2-3; no definite D call. Germline V CDR1 and CDR2: MRHNA, SNTAGT. CDR3 size: 14 residues. V lost 3 bases, J lost 2 bases, and 9 bases lay in between. The CDR3 nucleotides read TGTGCCAGCAGTGAGGGCCCCTTCACAGATACGCAGTATTTT. As protein: CASSEGPFTDTQYF.

This clone was recorded a few times. The chain combines TRBV5-1 with TRBJ2-7; 9 bases match TRBD2. Germline-derived CDR1 and CDR2 are SGHRS and YFSETQ. Trimming took 2 bases from V and 2 from J; bases not matched to a gene: 11. CDR3 length: 17 amino acids. The CDR3 coding sequence is TGCGCCAGCAGCTTAGGAGTTGGGGGCGGGAGGGCCTACGAGCAGTACTTC. Translation gives CASSLGVGGGRAYEQYF.

The chain is built from TRBV27 and TRBJ2-5, with D possibly matching TRBD2 (6 bases). Germline CDR1 reads MNHEY; CDR2 reads SMNVEV (reference sequence). CDR3 length: 15 amino acids. V was clipped by 4 bases and J by 7 bases, with 19 bases between them. CDR3 nucleotides: TGTGCCAGCAGTTCCAGAGGGGAGGTGCTCGGGACCCAGTACTTC. Its protein product is CASSSRGEVLGTQYF.

The chain links TRBV6-6 to TRBJ2-3; D perhaps matches TRBD2 (5 bases). This CDR3 has 12 residues. The germline CDR1 and CDR2 sequences are MNHNY and SVGAGI (reference sequence). The germline V and J ends were trimmed by 8 bases and 1 base, with 7 bases remaining between them. In nucleotides, the CDR3 is TGTGCCAGCTTTAGCGGCACAGATACGCAGTATTTT. This encodes CASFSGTDTQYF.

The chain recombines TRBV9 with TRBJ2-2, with 10 bases matching TRBD2. The germline gives CDR1 SGDLS, CDR2 YYNGEE. Losses at the gene ends were 4 bases for V and 5 bases for J; bases not matched to a gene: 8. The CDR3 consists of 16 residues. The CDR3 protein is CASSPLAGAGTGELFF. CDR3 nucleotide sequence: TGTGCCAGCAGCCCGCTAGCGGGAGCTGGAACCGGGGAGCTGTTTTTT.

This clone was observed once. The gene calls are TRBV27 and TRBJ2-2, with D unclear. The ends were cut back, 4 bases at V and 6 bases at J, with 12 bases in the middle. The CDR3 is made up of 14 amino acids. From germline, CDR1 is MNHEY and CDR2 SMNVEV (reference sequence). The CDR3 coding sequence is TGTGCCAGCAGTTCTTTAGTAGCTTCCGGGGAGCTGTTTTTT. Amino acid sequence: CASSSLVASGELFF.

The rearrangement joins TRBV7-9 to TRBJ2-1; maybe TRBD1 (6 bases). CDR1 and CDR2 (germline): SEHNR, FQNEAQ (reference sequence). V gave up 6 bases and J gave up 8 bases, with 11 bases separating them. The CDR3 has 12 residues. The CDR3 nucleotides read TGTGCCAGCAGGTCGACAGGAGATGAGCAGTTCTTC. Encoded protein: CASRSTGDEQFF.

The chain links TRBV19 to TRBJ1-2, with D tentatively TRBD1 (5 bases). This CDR3 spans 16 amino acids. Trimming removed 6 bases from V and 0 bases from J, with 17 bases in between. Germline V gene sequence: CDR1 LNHDA, CDR2 SQIVND (reference sequence). The CDR3 coding sequence is TGTGCCAGTAGCCTAATACAGGTCTATTCTAACTATGGCTACACCTTC. Translation: CASSLIQVYSNYGYTF. The entire variable domain, with the rest obtained from reference TRBV19 and TRBJ1-2, is as follows: DGGITQSPKYLFRKEGQNVTLSCEQNLNHDAMYWYRQDPGQGLRLIYYSQIVNDFQKGDIAEGYSVSREKKESFPLTVTSAQKNPTAFYLCASSLIQVYSNYGYTFGSGTRLTVV.

The DNA of the CDR3 is TGTGCCAGCAGCGTAGGGTCCCTACGTGCTGAGCAGTTCTTC. Translated, it gives CASSVGSLRAEQFF. This chain links TRBV9 with TRBJ2-1, with unresolved D. V was shortened by 0 bases and J by 9 bases, with 13 bases between the two germline ends. Germline V gives CDR1 SGDLS, CDR2 YYNGEE. There are 14 residues in the CDR3.

This chain connects TRBV29-1 to TRBJ2-7; maybe TRBD2 (6 bases). Germline lookup yields CDR1 SQVTM and CDR2 ANQGSEA. V was pared by 3 bases and J by 0 bases, with 9 bases between. The CDR3 length is 13 residues. The CDR3 bases are TGCAGCGTTGAGAGGCGGGACTCCTACGAGCAGTACTTC. Amino acids: CSVERRDSYEQYF.

The chain recombines TRBV9 with TRBJ2-3; a possible D gene is TRBD2 (6 bases). The CDR3 length is 15 residues. V was trimmed by 3 bases and J by 4 bases, leaving 15 bases between them. Germline V CDR1 and CDR2: SGDLS, YYNGEE. The CDR3 sequence is CASSAGSNMADTQYF. DNA for the CDR3: TGTGCCAGCAGCGCCGGGAGTAATATGGCAGATACGCAGTATTTT.

The J gene is TRBJ2-7, the V gene TRBV6-5; 9 bases agree with TRBD2. CDR3 length: 16 amino acids. The V gene's germline CDR1 is MNHEY and CDR2 SVGAGI. Losses at the gene ends were 2 bases for V and 3 bases for J; bases not matched to a gene: 8. CDR3 region: CASSYGTSSILYEQYF. The CDR3 DNA is TGTGCCAGCAGTTACGGGACTAGCAGCATTCTCTACGAGCAGTACTTC.

About this clone: One end of the junction varies from germline; a read error may be responsible. The rearrangement uses TRBV6-5 and TRBJ1-1; no reliable D call. The CDR3 consists of 15 residues. Germline loops: CDR1 MNHEY, CDR2 SVGAGI. The CDR3 DNA reads TGTGCCAGCACTTACCAGCCGGGGTCCAACACTGAAGCTTTCTTT. This encodes CASTYQPGSNTEAFF.